The source of this T cell receptor beta chain is a study of control samples from healthy donors and cancer patients. There are 12 residues in the CDR3. The V and J ends lost 9 bases and 3 bases, in that order; junction bases with no gene match: 4. Here immunoSEQ multiplex PCR was the method, and the copy in TCRdb shows in-frame clones only, minus some. The sample lists 75,000 to 95,000 clones, around nine tenths occurring once. V and J are TRBV12-3 or TRBV12-4 and TRBJ2-7, with TRBD2 matching 8 bases. What was sequenced was blood. This TCR was recovered from a woman aged 45-60 years in good health. CDR3: CASTGGNYEQYF. In DNA, the CDR3 is TGTGCCAGTACGGGGGGGAACTACGAGCAGTACTTC.